Sequencing of this TCR beta chain was carried out in a study of cytomegalovirus exposure and HLA in healthy donors. In the PCR, 60 Vbeta and 13 Jbeta primers were used. Original data processing: Some 11 million of the about 80 million unique TCR beta chains counted in a later analysis were shared. TCRdb keeps only in-frame clones here, not all; method: immunoSEQ multiplex PCR. D and trimming were read from the DNA, whereas the V and J calls and clone size are those reported in that table. The sample table includes around 50,000 clones. Study findings and constraints: The study put 150 or so TCR beta chains on its list as cytomegalovirus-associated.

Concerning this clone: No antigen is known for it.

This CDR3 comprises 15 residues. The ends were cut back, 3 bases at V and 1 base at J, with 13 bases in the middle. Germline lookup yields CDR1 LNHNV and CDR2 YYDKDF (reference sequence). This cohort consisted of healthy bone marrow donors. The sample was PBMCs. The chain employs TRBV15 and TRBJ2-7; the D gene is possibly TRBD2 (5 bases). The receptor comes from a male donor in good health and CMV-seropositive. The CDR3 DNA is TGTGCCACCAGCAGCCTGGGAGACACGTCCTACGAGCAGTACTTC. Translation: CATSSLGDTSYEQYF.